Listed below are T cell receptor beta chains from one sample, sequenced in a study of CD8+ T cells in alopecia areata. Only in-frame clones appear in the TCRdb table, and some are missing; sequencing was by immunoSEQ multiplex PCR. The sample holds under 40,000 clones, around 50% seen once. Sequencing was done on a sample of NKG2D-high CD8+ T cells sorted from blood. The receptor source for this set is a human donor with alopecia areata. Both conserved end residues are part of each CDR3. The order of the fields is clone size, D gene, V gene, J gene, CDR3 DNA, CDR3 protein. A D gene is named only where the DNA matches it firmly. Clone size appears in some rows only: once, few, many, or a class for an expanded clone.

clone size: medium-sized; D gene: .; V gene: TRBV7-9; J gene: TRBJ2-5; CDR3 DNA: TGTGCCAGCAGCTCATACGGACATCAAGAGACCCAGTACTTC; CDR3 protein: CASSSYGHQETQYF
clone size: .; D gene: .; V gene: TRBV5-4; J gene: TRBJ2-1; CDR3 DNA: TGTGCCAGCAGCTTGGGCCCGGATGAGCAGTTCTTC; CDR3 protein: CASSLGPDEQFF
clone size: few; D gene: TRBD1; V gene: TRBV5-8; J gene: TRBJ1-2; CDR3 DNA: TGTGCCAGCAGCTACACAGGGGGCTTGGACTATGGCTACACCTTC; CDR3 protein: CASSYTGGLDYGYTF
clone size: .; D gene: .; V gene: TRBV27; J gene: TRBJ2-5; CDR3 DNA: TGTGCCAGCAGTTCCAGTGAGACCCAGTACTTC; CDR3 protein: CASSSSETQYF
clone size: .; D gene: .; V gene: TRBV19; J gene: TRBJ2-7; CDR3 DNA: TGTGCCAGTAGTATGGCAGGCGGTTACGAGCAGTACTTC; CDR3 protein: CASSMAGGYEQYF
clone size: .; D gene: .; V gene: TRBV14; J gene: TRBJ2-7; CDR3 DNA: TGTGCCAGCAGCCAGGGCAGGGCGAGGGAGCAGTACTTC; CDR3 protein: CASSQGRAREQYF
clone size: .; D gene: .; V gene: TRBV27; J gene: TRBJ1-5; CDR3 DNA: TGTGCCAGCAGTTTATCGGGGGTACGTGGCAATCAGCCCCAGCATTTT; CDR3 protein: CASSLSGVRGNQPQHF
clone size: .; D gene: TRBD1; V gene: TRBV5-1; J gene: TRBJ1-6; CDR3 DNA: TGCGCCAGCAGCTTAGGAAGGACAGGCCGGAGCTCCTATAATTCACCCCTCCACTTT; CDR3 protein: CASSLGRTGRSSYNSPLHF
clone size: few; D gene: .; V gene: TRBV6-9; J gene: TRBJ1-2; CDR3 DNA: TGTGCCAGCAGTTACGTCGGGGATGGCTACACCTTC; CDR3 protein: CASSYVGDGYTF
clone size: .; D gene: .; V gene: TRBV7-2; J gene: TRBJ2-4; CDR3 DNA: TGTGCCAGCAGCTTAGAAATAACCAAAAACATTCAGTACTTC; CDR3 protein: CASSLEITKNIQYF
clone size: .; D gene: TRBD1; V gene: TRBV5-4; J gene: TRBJ2-7; CDR3 DNA: TGTGCCAGCAGCTCCACAGGGGGCCACGAGCAGTACTTC; CDR3 protein: CASSSTGGHEQYF
clone size: .; D gene: TRBD2; V gene: TRBV4-3; J gene: TRBJ2-7; CDR3 DNA: TGCGCCAGCAGCCACGATAGCGGGGCCGCCTACGAGCAGTACTTC; CDR3 protein: CASSHDSGAAYEQYF
clone size: .; D gene: .; V gene: TRBV5-4; J gene: TRBJ2-7; CDR3 DNA: TGTGCCAGCAGCTTGAGGCGGGAAAGGCACTACGAGCAGTACTTC; CDR3 protein: CASSLRRERHYEQYF
clone size: .; D gene: .; V gene: TRBV5-6; J gene: TRBJ2-6; CDR3 DNA: TGTGCCAGCAGCTCGGACGGAGCTGTGGCGTCTGGGGCCAACGTCCTGACTTTC; CDR3 protein: CASSSDGAVASGANVLTF
clone size: .; D gene: .; V gene: TRBV29-1; J gene: TRBJ1-3; CDR3 DNA: TGCAGCGTTGAGGGAGGAAACACCATATATTTT; CDR3 protein: CSVEGGNTIYF
clone size: .; D gene: .; V gene: TRBV2; J gene: TRBJ2-1; CDR3 DNA: TGTGCCAGAGGAGAGGACTCGTCCTACAATGAGCAGTTCTTC; CDR3 protein: CARGEDSSYNEQFF
clone size: .; D gene: .; V gene: TRBV29-1; J gene: TRBJ2-3; CDR3 DNA: TGCAGCGTCGACGGGCGCAGATACACAGATACGCAGTATTTT; CDR3 protein: CSVDGRRYTDTQYF
clone size: .; D gene: TRBD1; V gene: TRBV7-6; J gene: TRBJ2-2; CDR3 DNA: TGTGCCAGCAGCTTAACCTCAGGGGGCATGGTAACCGGGGAGCTGTTTTTT; CDR3 protein: CASSLTSGGMVTGELFF
clone size: few; D gene: .; V gene: TRBV14; J gene: TRBJ1-2; CDR3 DNA: TGTGCCAGCAGCCTAGGGAGGACCGGCCGTGACTATGGCTACACCTTC; CDR3 protein: CASSLGRTGRDYGYTF
clone size: .; D gene: .; V gene: TRBV19; J gene: TRBJ1-2; CDR3 DNA: TGTGCCAGTAGTCCGGGACACGAACTCTATGGCTACACCTTC; CDR3 protein: CASSPGHELYGYTF
clone size: few; D gene: TRBD2; V gene: TRBV29-1; J gene: TRBJ2-3; CDR3 DNA: TGCAGCGTTGAAGGAGCAACTAGCGGGAGTCCAAATACGCAGTATTTT; CDR3 protein: CSVEGATSGSPNTQYF
clone size: .; D gene: .; V gene: TRBV7-2; J gene: TRBJ1-5; CDR3 DNA: TGTGCCAGCAGCGAGGGTAATCAGCCCCAGCATTTT; CDR3 protein: CASSEGNQPQHF
clone size: once; D gene: TRBD1; V gene: TRBV5-6; J gene: TRBJ1-5; CDR3 DNA: TGTGACTTGATCCAGGGGGATCAGCCCCAGCATTTT; CDR3 protein: CDLIQGDQPQHF
clone size: .; D gene: TRBD2; V gene: TRBV4-3; J gene: TRBJ2-5; CDR3 DNA: TGCGCCAGCAGCCAAGAGGCGGGAGGGCCCTTGTCGACCCAGTACTTC; CDR3 protein: CASSQEAGGPLSTQYF
clone size: .; D gene: .; V gene: TRBV30; J gene: TRBJ1-5; CDR3 DNA: TGTGCCTGGAGTGTTAAATTAGGTCAGCCCCAGCATTTT; CDR3 protein: CAWSVKLGQPQHF
clone size: few; D gene: TRBD1; V gene: TRBV7-9; J gene: TRBJ1-2; CDR3 DNA: TGTGCCAGCAGCTCGCCTCAGGGACAGGGAATAGATGGCTACACCTTC; CDR3 protein: CASSSPQGQGIDGYTF
clone size: .; D gene: .; V gene: TRBV4-3; J gene: TRBJ2-1; CDR3 DNA: TGCGCCAGCAGCCAAGTTCTTGTGGCGGGGGCTGAGCAGTTCTTC; CDR3 protein: CASSQVLVAGAEQFF
clone size: .; D gene: .; V gene: TRBV7-9; J gene: TRBJ2-1; CDR3 DNA: TGTGCCAGCAGCTACCGGCACAATGAGCAGTTCTTC; CDR3 protein: CASSYRHNEQFF
clone size: once; D gene: .; V gene: TRBV7-2; J gene: TRBJ2-5; CDR3 DNA: TGTGCCAGCAGCTCGGAGAACCAAGAGACCCAGTACTTC; CDR3 protein: CASSSENQETQYF
clone size: .; D gene: .; V gene: TRBV7-8; J gene: TRBJ2-7; CDR3 DNA: TGTGCCAGCAGCTTAGATGGGAACGCCTACGAGCAGTACTTC; CDR3 protein: CASSLDGNAYEQYF
clone size: .; D gene: TRBD2; V gene: TRBV7-9; J gene: TRBJ2-1; CDR3 DNA: TGTGCCAGCAGCTTAGGGGCTAGCGGCGAGCAGTTCTTC; CDR3 protein: CASSLGASGEQFF
clone size: .; D gene: TRBD2; V gene: TRBV29-1; J gene: TRBJ2-3; CDR3 DNA: TGCAGCCTCGTCGTGTCAGCGGGGACGAGCACAGATACGCAGTGTTTT; CDR3 protein: CSLVVSAGTSTDTQCF
clone size: .; D gene: TRBD1; V gene: TRBV29-1; J gene: TRBJ2-7; CDR3 DNA: TGCAGCGTTGGGTTTCCTCTGACAGGGAAGGACGAGCAGTACTTC; CDR3 protein: CSVGFPLTGKDEQYF
clone size: .; D gene: .; V gene: TRBV6-5; J gene: TRBJ2-2; CDR3 DNA: TGTGCCAGCAGTTCCGACACCGGGGAGCTGTTTTTT; CDR3 protein: CASSSDTGELFF
clone size: .; D gene: .; V gene: TRBV28; J gene: TRBJ2-3; CDR3 DNA: TGTGCCAGCACCCCGGACAGCACAGATACGCAGTATTTT; CDR3 protein: CASTPDSTDTQYF
clone size: few; D gene: .; V gene: TRBV7-9; J gene: TRBJ2-7; CDR3 DNA: TGTGCCAGCAGCTGGAGACCTTCCTACGAGCAGTACTTC; CDR3 protein: CASSWRPSYEQYF
clone size: .; D gene: .; V gene: TRBV6-4; J gene: TRBJ2-7; CDR3 DNA: TGTGCCAGCAGCCGCATTGGGGCGTACCCTCCGACCTACGAGCAGTACTTC; CDR3 protein: CASSRIGAYPPTYEQYF